The clone carrying this TCR beta chain has only a few counts. Its specificity is unknown. The data were obtained in a study of T cells in Graves' hyperthyroidism and ophthalmopathy. Study results and caveats: Most thyroid-expanded clonotypes above 0.001 were also found in blood.

Researchers amplified the TCR beta CDR3 regions from RNA transcripts. Carried out on the TCR CDR3, a first-round RT-PCR used the HTBI primer set. TCRdb ran MiXCR on the multiplex PCR reads and lists one entry per CDR3 protein. The sample holds around 280,000 distinct CDR3 sequences, 13% seen once. CDR1 is SGHVS, CDR2 FQNEAQ, per germline. Trimming cost V 5 bases and J 2 bases, with 13 bases left between them. The CDR3 has 16 residues. The V gene is TRBV7-8, the J gene TRBJ2-6; D remains unclear. The sequence was obtained from a woman aged 30 to 39 with Graves' hyperthyroidism that later progressed to Graves' ophthalmopathy. The sample consisted of blood. The CDR3 DNA sequence: TGTGCCAGCAGCCTCCTGAGGAGCCCTGGGGCCAACGTCCTGACTTTC. Translated: CASSLLRSPGANVLTF.